These 18 T cell receptor beta chains were sequenced from one sample in a study of beta chain features in type 1 diabetes. These receptors have no identified antigens. Overall study findings and caveats: There was a moderate but significant shortening of TCRB CDR3s in all four CD4+ subsets of Type 1 diabetes patients.

Investigators reverse transcribed all isolated RNA, so they sequenced expressed TCRB transcripts. The data were produced by immunoSEQ multiplex PCR, yet TCRdb's version contains in-frame clones alone and is incomplete. The sample contains approximately 140,000 clones, roughly 10% of which appear only once. The specimen sequenced was central memory CD4+ T cells from blood. The receptor source for this set is a man aged 25 to 40 with type 1 diabetes.

This clone was detected only a few times. The J gene is TRBJ2-7, the V gene TRBV4-3, with TRBD2 as a possible D gene (7 bases). The CDR3 is made up of 14 amino acids. Trimming cost V 4 bases and J 5 bases, with 15 bases left between them. The germline gives CDR1 LGHNA, CDR2 YSLEER. This CDR3 reads CASSLYGGGNEQYF. The CDR3 DNA sequence: TGCGCCAGCAGCCTCTATGGGGGGGGCAACGAGCAGTACTTC.

The rearrangement joins TRBV28 to TRBJ1-2; D unresolved. CDR1 is MDHEN, CDR2 SYDVKM, per germline. This CDR3 is 12 amino acids long. V was clipped by 2 bases and J by 8 bases, with 9 bases between them. The CDR3 loop is CASSLTGEGYTF. CDR3 DNA sequence: TGTGCCAGCAGTTTAACCGGGGAGGGCTACACCTTC.

This chain uses TRBV5-1 with TRBJ2-5; 13 bases match TRBD2. After removal of 5 bases from V and 7 bases from J, the junction contained 5 bases not matched to a gene. The length of the CDR3 is 14 residues. CDR1 is SGHRS and CDR2 is YFSETQ in the germline V gene. The CDR3 DNA reads TGCGCCAGCAGAGAGGGACTAGCGGGGACGACCCAGTACTTC. This translates into CASREGLAGTTQYF.

This clone occurred a few times. The rearrangement joins TRBV4-2 to TRBJ1-2, with 10 bases identical to TRBD1. This CDR3 region has 15 residues. Unmatched junction bases numbered 8, after V lost 4 bases and J lost 6 bases. The germline V gene encodes CDR1 LGHNA and CDR2 YNFKEQ. CDR3 nucleotides: TGTGCCAGCAGCCTTACGGACAGGGGGGAAAATGGCTACACCTTC. It encodes CASSLTDRGENGYTF.

There are a few counts of this clone. This chain links TRBV2 with TRBJ2-2; the D is unclear. Trimming took off 4 bases at V and 0 bases at J, with 6 bases between the two ends. Germline assignment: CDR1 SNHLY and CDR2 FYNNEI. This CDR3 comprises 14 residues. The CDR3, as DNA: TGTGCCAGCAGTGTACACGCGAACACCGGGGAGCTGTTTTTT. As protein: CASSVHANTGELFF.

This clone was seen a few times. This chain links TRBV9 with TRBJ2-3; D not resolved. Trimming left V 1 base short and J 2 bases short, with 11 bases between. The V gene's germline CDR1 is SGDLS and CDR2 YYNGEE. This CDR3 is built from 15 residues. In DNA form, the CDR3 reads TGTGCCAGCAGCGTATCGCGGCTTCTCACAGATACGCAGTATTTT. This codes for CASSVSRLLTDTQYF.

This clone has a handful of counts. The rearrangement uses TRBV4-3 and TRBJ2-3; D call uncertain. Trimming shortened V by 0 bases and J by 2 bases, and 6 bases separated the two germline ends. CDR1 and CDR2 (germline): LGHNA, YSLEER. This CDR3 comprises 14 residues. CDR3 sequence (DNA): TGCGCCAGCAGCCAAGATCCTTACACAGATACGCAGTATTTT. This encodes CASSQDPYTDTQYF.

The V and J genes are TRBV6-6 and TRBJ1-5; D is unresolved. The germline V gene has CDR1 MNHNY and CDR2 SVGAGI (reference sequence). The CDR3 consists of 12 residues. Trimming shortened V by 6 bases and J by 5 bases, and 8 bases separated the two germline ends. The CDR3 DNA follows: TGTGCCAGCAGCTTAGAAGATCAGCCCCAGCATTTT. This encodes CASSLEDQPQHF.

This rearrangement joins TRBV9 to TRBJ2-3; 8 nucleotides match TRBD2. The V segment lost 5 bases and the J segment 1 base; nucleotides outside the gene matches: 6. CDR3 length: 15 residues. From germline, CDR1 is SGDLS and CDR2 YYNGEE. The CDR3 spells CASSGGAGGTDTQYF. The CDR3 nucleotides are TGTGCCAGCAGTGGGGGAGCGGGGGGCACAGATACGCAGTATTTT.

DNA for the CDR3: TGTGCCAGCAGCTTACAGGGGGGCAATGAGCAGTTCTTC. Translating it yields CASSLQGGNEQFF. V is TRBV7-8 and J is TRBJ2-1, with D possibly being TRBD1 (7 bases). Germline lookup yields CDR1 SGHVS and CDR2 FQNEAQ. V lost 2 bases, J lost 6 bases, and 8 bases lay in between. The CDR3 extends over 13 amino acids.

This clone was detected a few times. This chain links TRBV29-1 with TRBJ1-6, with 8 bases lining up with TRBD1. The CDR3 contains 13 residues. V was clipped by 4 bases and J by 14 bases; unmatched bases: 10. In germline, CDR1 is SQVTM, CDR2 ANQGSEA. The CDR3 here is CSVVTGGNWALHF. The DNA of the CDR3 is TGCAGCGTTGTCACAGGGGGGAATTGGGCCCTCCACTTT.

The rearrangement uses TRBV7-2 and TRBJ1-6; D is possibly TRBD1 (6 bases). Deletions cut 4 bases from V and 8 bases from J, with 21 bases between. In germline, CDR1 is SGHTA, CDR2 FQGNSA. The CDR3 runs 17 residues. The CDR3 here is CASSSSPQQGSYSPLHF. Here the CDR3 DNA reads TGTGCCAGCAGCTCCAGCCCCCAACAGGGCTCTTATTCACCCCTCCACTTT.

This clone was counted a few times. This chain connects TRBV6-6 to TRBJ1-1; possible D gene TRBD1, 5 bases. This CDR3 spans 11 amino acids. CDR1 is MNHNY, CDR2 SVGAGI, per germline (reference sequence). With 8 bases removed from V and 6 bases from J, the gap between germline ends came to 10 bases. The DNA of the CDR3 is TGTGCCAGCGGGGGGGACGCTGAAGCTTTCTTT. This sequence encodes CASGGDAEAFF.

The CDR3 protein is CASGLSATNEKLFF. The CDR3 DNA follows: TGTGCCAGTGGGCTAAGTGCAACTAATGAAAAACTGTTTTTT. The V and J genes are TRBV19 and TRBJ1-4; D uncertain. V lost 8 bases and J lost 0, with 10 bases in between. This CDR3 region has 14 residues. Germline assignment: CDR1 LNHDA and CDR2 SQIVND (reference sequence).

This clone was seen more than once but under ten times. The V gene is TRBV7-9, the J gene TRBJ2-1; no clear D. Looked up from germline, CDR1 is SEHNR and CDR2 is FQNEAQ (reference sequence). Trimming shortened V by 1 base and J by 1 base, and 8 bases separated the two germline ends. This CDR3 contains 15 residues. The CDR3 reads CASSLDGASYNEQFF. The DNA for the CDR3 is TGTGCCAGCAGCTTAGATGGAGCGTCCTACAATGAGCAGTTCTTC.

The chain recombines TRBV11-2 with TRBJ2-7; TRBD2 aligns across 7 bases. Germline assignment: CDR1 SGHAT and CDR2 FQNNGV. The CDR3 is 14 residues long. The trim removed 5 bases at V and 3 bases at J, leaving 7 bases unmatched. For the CDR3, the DNA is TGTGCCAGCAGCAGTAGCGGGCTGGTCTACGAGCAGTACTTC. This gives the protein CASSSSGLVYEQYF.

The chain recombines TRBV10-3 with TRBJ2-3, with 12 bases that match TRBD2. Germline V gives CDR1 ENHRY, CDR2 SYGVKD. The ends lost 6 bases at V and 1 base at J; junction bases unmatched: 2. CDR3 length: 15 residues. As DNA, the CDR3 is TGTGCCATCAGAGCTAGCGGGGGGGGCACAGATACGCAGTATTTT. As protein: CAIRASGGGTDTQYF.

Concerning this clone: The sample carries other DNA sequences with the same CDR3. This rearrangement joins TRBV29-1 to TRBJ2-3; 7 bases fit TRBD2. Germline assignment: CDR1 SQVTM and CDR2 ANQGSEA. V lost 4 bases and J lost 0; bases outside the gene matches: 7. The CDR3 length is 15 residues. CDR3: CSVVVAGPSTDTQYF. For the CDR3, the DNA is TGCAGCGTTGTAGTAGCGGGCCCTAGCACAGATACGCAGTATTTT.